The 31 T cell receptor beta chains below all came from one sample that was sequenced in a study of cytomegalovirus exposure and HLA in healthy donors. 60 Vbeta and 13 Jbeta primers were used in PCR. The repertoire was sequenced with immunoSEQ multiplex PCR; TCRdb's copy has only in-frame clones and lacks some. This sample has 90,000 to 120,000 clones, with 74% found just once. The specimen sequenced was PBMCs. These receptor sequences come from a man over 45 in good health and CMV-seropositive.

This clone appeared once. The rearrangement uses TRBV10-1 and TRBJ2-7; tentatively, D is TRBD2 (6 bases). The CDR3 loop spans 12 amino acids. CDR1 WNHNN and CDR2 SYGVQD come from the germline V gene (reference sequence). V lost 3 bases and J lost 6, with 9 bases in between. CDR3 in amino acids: CASSDTSPEQYF. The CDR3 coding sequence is TGCGCCAGCAGTGACACTAGCCCCGAGCAGTACTTC.

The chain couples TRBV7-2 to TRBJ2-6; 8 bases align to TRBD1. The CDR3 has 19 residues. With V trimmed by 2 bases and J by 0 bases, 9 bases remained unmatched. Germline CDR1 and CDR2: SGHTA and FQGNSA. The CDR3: CASSLYSTGESSGANVLTF. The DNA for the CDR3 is TGTGCCAGCAGCTTATACTCGACAGGGGAGAGCTCTGGGGCCAACGTCCTGACTTTC.

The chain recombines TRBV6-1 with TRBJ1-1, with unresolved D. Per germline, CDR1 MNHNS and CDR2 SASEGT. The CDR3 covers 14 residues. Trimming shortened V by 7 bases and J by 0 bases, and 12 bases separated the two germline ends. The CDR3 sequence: CASTLGGMNTEAFF. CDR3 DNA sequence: TGTGCCAGCACTCTAGGAGGCATGAACACTGAAGCTTTCTTT.

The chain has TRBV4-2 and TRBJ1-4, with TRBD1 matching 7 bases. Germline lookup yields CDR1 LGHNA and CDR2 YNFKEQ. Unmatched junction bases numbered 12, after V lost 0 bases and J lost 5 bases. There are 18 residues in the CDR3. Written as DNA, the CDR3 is TGTGCCAGCAGCCAAGATAATTATAGGGGACAGAGGAATGAAAAACTGTTTTTT. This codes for CASSQDNYRGQRNEKLFF.

Here the CDR3 DNA reads TGCAGCGTTGAACTGCAGGGGGCTTCGTATGGCTACACCTTC. Translation: CSVELQGASYGYTF. The chain uses TRBV29-1 and TRBJ1-2, with 8 bases matching TRBD1. Losses at the gene ends were 2 bases for V and 5 bases for J; bases not matched to a gene: 7. The CDR3 length is 14 residues. In germline, CDR1 is SQVTM, CDR2 ANQGSEA.

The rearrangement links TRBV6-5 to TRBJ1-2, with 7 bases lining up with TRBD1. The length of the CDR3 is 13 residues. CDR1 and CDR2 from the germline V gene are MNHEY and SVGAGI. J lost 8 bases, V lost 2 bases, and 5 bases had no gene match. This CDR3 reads CASSYATGRGYTF. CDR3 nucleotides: TGTGCCAGCAGTTACGCGACAGGGCGAGGCTACACCTTC.

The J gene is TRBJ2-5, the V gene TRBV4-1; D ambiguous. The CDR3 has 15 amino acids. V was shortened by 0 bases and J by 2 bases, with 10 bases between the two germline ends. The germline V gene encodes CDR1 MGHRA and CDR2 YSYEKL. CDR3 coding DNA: TGCGCCAGCAGCCAAGAAGAGAGAATACAAGAGACCCAGTACTTC. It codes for CASSQEERIQETQYF.

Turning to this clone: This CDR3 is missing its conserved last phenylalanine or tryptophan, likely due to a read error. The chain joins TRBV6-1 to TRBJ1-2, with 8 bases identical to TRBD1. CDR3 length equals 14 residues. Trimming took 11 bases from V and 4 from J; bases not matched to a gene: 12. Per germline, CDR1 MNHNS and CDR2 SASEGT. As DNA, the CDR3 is TGTGCCGGAAGAACTGCAGGGGGCCCCTATGGCTACACCTCC. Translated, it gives CAGRTAGGPYGYTS.

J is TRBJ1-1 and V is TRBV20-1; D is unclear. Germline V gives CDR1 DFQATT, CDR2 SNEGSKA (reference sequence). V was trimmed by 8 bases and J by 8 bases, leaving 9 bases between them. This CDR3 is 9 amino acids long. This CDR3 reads CSTEGEAFF. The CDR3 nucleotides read TGCAGTACCGAGGGCGAAGCTTTCTTT.

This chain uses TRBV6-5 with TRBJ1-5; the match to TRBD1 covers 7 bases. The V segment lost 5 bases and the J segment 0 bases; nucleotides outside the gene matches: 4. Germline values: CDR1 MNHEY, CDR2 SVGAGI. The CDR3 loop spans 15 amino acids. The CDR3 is CASSPDRASNQPQHF. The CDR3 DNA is TGTGCCAGCAGTCCCGACAGGGCTAGCAATCAGCCCCAGCATTTT.

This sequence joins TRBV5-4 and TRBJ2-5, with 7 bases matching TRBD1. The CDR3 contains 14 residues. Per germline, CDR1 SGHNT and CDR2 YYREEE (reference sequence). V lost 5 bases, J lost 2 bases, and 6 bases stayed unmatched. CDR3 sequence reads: CASSLRQGQETQYF. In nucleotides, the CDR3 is TGTGCCAGCAGTCTTCGACAGGGACAAGAGACCCAGTACTTC.

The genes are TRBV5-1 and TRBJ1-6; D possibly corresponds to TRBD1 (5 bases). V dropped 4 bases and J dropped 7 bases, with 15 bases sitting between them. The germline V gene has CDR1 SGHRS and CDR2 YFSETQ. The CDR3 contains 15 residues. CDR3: CASSVDSPRNSPLHF. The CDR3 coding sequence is TGCGCCAGCAGCGTCGACAGCCCGAGGAATTCACCCCTCCACTTT.

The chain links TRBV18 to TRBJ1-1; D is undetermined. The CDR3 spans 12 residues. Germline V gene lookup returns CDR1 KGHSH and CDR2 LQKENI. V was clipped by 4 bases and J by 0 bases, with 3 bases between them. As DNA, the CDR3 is TGTGCCAGCTCACGTATGAACACTGAAGCTTTCTTT. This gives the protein CASSRMNTEAFF. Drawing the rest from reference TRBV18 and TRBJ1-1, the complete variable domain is NAGVMQNPRHLVRRRGQEARLRCSPMKGHSHVYWYRQLPEEGLKFMVYLQKENIIDESGMPKERFSAEFPKEGPSILRIQQVVRGDSAAYFCASSRMNTEAFFGQGTRLTVV.

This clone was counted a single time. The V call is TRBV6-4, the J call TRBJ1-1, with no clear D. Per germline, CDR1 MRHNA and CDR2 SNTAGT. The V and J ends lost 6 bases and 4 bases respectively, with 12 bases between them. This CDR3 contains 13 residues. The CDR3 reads CASSRLLGTEAFF. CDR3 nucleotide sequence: TGTGCCAGCAGCAGACTCTTAGGCACTGAAGCTTTCTTT.

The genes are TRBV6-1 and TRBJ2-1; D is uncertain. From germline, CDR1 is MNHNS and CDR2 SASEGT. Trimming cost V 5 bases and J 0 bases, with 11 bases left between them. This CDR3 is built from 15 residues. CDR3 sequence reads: CASSHMSSSYNEQFF. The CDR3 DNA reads TGTGCCAGCAGTCATATGTCTAGCTCCTACAATGAGCAGTTCTTC.

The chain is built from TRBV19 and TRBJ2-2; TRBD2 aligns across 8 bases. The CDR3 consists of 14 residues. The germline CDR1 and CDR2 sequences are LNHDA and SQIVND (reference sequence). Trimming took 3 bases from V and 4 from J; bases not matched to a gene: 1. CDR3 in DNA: TGTGCCAGTAGTATGAGCGGGGGCACCGGGGAGCTGTTTTTT. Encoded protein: CASSMSGGTGELFF.

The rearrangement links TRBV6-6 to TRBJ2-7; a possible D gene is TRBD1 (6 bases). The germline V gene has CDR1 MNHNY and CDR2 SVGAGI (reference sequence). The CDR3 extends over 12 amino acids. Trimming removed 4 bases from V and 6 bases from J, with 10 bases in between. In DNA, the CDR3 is TGTGCCAGCAGTTGGACAGTTGGCGAGCAGTACTTC. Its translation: CASSWTVGEQYF.

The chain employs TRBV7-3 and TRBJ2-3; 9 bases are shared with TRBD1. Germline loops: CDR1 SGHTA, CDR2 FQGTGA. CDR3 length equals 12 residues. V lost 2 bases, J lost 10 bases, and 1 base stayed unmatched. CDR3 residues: CASSLGQGPQYF. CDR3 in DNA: TGTGCCAGCAGCTTAGGACAGGGGCCGCAGTATTTT.

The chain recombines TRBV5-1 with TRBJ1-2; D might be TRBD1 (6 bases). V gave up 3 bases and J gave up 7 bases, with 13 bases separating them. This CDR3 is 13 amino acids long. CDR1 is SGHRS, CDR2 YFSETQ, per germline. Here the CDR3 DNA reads TGCGCCAGCAGCTCGGACACAGGGCTTGGCTACACCTTC. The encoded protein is CASSSDTGLGYTF.

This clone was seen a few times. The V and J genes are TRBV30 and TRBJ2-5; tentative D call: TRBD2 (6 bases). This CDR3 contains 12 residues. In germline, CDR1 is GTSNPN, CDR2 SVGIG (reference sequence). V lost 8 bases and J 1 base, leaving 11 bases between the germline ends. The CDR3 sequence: CAGLSRQETQYF. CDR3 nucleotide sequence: TGTGCCGGACTATCCCGCCAAGAGACCCAGTACTTC.

This CDR3 is CASSLAPSGGARFRDTQYF. The CDR3 DNA reads TGTGCCAGCAGCTTAGCGCCTAGCGGGGGGGCTCGTTTTCGGGATACGCAGTATTTT. The chain recombines TRBV11-2 with TRBJ2-3; 12 positions match TRBD2. There are 19 residues in the CDR3. Trimming removed 1 base from V and 6 bases from J; junction bases left unmatched: 14. In germline, CDR1 is SGHAT, CDR2 FQNNGV.

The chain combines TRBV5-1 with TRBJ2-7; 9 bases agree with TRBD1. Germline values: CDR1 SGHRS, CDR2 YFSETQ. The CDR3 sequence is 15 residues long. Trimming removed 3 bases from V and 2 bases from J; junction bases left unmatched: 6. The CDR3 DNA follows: TGCGCCAGCAGCTCGGGACAGGGTAGCCCCTACGAGCAGTACTTC. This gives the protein CASSSGQGSPYEQYF.

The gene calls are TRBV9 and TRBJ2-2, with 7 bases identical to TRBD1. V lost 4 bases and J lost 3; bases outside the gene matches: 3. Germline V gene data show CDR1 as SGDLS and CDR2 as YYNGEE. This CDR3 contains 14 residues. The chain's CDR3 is CASSFTGDTGELFF. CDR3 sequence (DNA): TGTGCCAGCAGCTTTACAGGGGACACCGGGGAGCTGTTTTTT.

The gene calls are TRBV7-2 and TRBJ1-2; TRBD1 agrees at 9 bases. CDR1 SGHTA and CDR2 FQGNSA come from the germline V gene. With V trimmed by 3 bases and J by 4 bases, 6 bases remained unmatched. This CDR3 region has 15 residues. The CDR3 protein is CASSFSGTGSYGYTF. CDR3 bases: TGTGCCAGCAGCTTCTCCGGGACAGGGAGCTATGGCTACACCTTC. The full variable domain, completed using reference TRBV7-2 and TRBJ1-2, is GAGVSQSPSNKVTEKGKDVELRCDPISGHTALYWYRQSLGQGLEFLIYFQGNSAPDKSGLPSDRFSAERTGGSVSTLTIQRTQQEDSAVYLCASSFSGTGSYGYTFGSGTRLTVV.

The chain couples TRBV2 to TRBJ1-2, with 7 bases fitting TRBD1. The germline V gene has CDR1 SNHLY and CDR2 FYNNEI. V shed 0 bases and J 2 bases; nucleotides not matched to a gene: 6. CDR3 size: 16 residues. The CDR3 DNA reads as TGTGCCAGCAGTGAAGCAGTGGGGACAGACAACTATGGCTACACCTTC. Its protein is CASSEAVGTDNYGYTF.

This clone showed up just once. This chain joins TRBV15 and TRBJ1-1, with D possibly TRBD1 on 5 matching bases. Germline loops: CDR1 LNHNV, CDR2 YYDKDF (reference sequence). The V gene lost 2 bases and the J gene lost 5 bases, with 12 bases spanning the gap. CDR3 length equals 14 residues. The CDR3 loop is CATSRPGRGTEAFF. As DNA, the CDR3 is TGTGCCACCAGCAGACCCGGGAGGGGAACTGAAGCTTTCTTT.

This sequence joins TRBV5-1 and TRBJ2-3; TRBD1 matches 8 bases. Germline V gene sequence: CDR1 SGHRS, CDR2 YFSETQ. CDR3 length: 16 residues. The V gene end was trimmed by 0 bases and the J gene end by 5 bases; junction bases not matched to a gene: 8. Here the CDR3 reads CASSLGYDRGRDTQYF. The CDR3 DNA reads TGCGCCAGCAGCTTGGGGTATGACAGGGGTCGAGATACGCAGTATTTT.

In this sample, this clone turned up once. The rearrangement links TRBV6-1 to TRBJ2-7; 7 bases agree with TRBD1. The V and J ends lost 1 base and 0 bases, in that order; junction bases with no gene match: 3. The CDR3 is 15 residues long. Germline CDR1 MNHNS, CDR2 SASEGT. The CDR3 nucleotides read TGTGCCAGCAGTGAAGGACAGGGCCTCTCCTACGAGCAGTACTTC. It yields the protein CASSEGQGLSYEQYF.

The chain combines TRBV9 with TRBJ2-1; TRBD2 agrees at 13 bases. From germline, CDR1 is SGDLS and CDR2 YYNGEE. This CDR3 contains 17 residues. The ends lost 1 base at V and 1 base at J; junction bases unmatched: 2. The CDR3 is CASSVPTSGGSYNEQFF. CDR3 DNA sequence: TGTGCCAGCAGCGTACCGACTAGCGGGGGGTCCTACAATGAGCAGTTCTTC.

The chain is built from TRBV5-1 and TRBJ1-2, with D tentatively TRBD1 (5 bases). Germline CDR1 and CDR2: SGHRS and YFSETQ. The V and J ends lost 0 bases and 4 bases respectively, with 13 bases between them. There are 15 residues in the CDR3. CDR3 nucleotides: TGCGCCAGCAGCTTGGCGGCAGGGCTAATCTATGGCTACACCTTC. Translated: CASSLAAGLIYGYTF.

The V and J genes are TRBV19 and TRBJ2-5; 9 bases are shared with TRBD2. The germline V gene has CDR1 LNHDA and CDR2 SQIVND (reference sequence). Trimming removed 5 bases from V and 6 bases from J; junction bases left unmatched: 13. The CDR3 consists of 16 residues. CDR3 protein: CASSPRGSGSLKTQYF. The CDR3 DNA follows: TGTGCCAGTAGTCCCCGGGGTAGCGGGAGCTTAAAGACCCAGTACTTC.